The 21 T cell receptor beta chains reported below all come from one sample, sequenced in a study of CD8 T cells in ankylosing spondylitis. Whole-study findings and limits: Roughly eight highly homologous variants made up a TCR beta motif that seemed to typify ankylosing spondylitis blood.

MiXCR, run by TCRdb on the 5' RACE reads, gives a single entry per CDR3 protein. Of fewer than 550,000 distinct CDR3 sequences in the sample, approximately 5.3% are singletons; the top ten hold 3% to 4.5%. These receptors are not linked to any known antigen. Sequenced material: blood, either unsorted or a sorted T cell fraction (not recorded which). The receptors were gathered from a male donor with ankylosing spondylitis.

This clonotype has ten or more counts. This CDR3 reads CASSLWGANYGYTF. DNA for the CDR3: TGTGCCAGCAGTTTATGGGGGGCTAACTATGGCTACACCTTC. This rearrangement joins TRBV12-3 or TRBV12-4 to TRBJ1-2; perhaps TRBD1 as D (5 bases). The CDR3 covers 14 residues. Between the trimmed V and J ends, which lost 2 bases and 0 bases, there was a span of 7 bases.

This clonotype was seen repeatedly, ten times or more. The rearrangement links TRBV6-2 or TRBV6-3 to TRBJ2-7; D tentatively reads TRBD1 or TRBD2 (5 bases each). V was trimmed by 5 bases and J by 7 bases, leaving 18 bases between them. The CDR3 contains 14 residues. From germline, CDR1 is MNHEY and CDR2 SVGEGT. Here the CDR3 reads CASSLPGPLREQYF. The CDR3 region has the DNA TGTGCCAGCAGTCTTCCGGGACCCTTAAGGGAGCAGTACTTC.

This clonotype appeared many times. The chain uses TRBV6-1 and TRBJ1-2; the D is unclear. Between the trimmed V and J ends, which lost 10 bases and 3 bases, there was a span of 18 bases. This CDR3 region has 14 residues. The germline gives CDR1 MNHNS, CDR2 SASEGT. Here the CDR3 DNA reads TGTGCCACTTCAAGACACATTGGGGACTATGGCTACACCTTC. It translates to CATSRHIGDYGYTF.

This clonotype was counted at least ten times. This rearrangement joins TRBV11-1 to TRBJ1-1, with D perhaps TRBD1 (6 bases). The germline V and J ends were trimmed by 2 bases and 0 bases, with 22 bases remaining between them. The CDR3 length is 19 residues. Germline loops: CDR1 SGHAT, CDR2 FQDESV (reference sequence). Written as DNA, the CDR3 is TGTGCCAGCAGCTTACTTAGAGGCACAGGGAGGCTAATGAACACTGAAGCTTTCTTT. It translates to CASSLLRGTGRLMNTEAFF.

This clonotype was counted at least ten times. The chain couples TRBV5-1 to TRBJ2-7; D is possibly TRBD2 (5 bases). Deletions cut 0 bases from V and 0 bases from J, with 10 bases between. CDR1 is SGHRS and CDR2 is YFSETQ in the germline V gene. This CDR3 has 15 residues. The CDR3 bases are TGCGCCAGCAGCTTGGTCGGGATTAGCTCCTACGAGCAGTACTTC. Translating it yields CASSLVGISSYEQYF.

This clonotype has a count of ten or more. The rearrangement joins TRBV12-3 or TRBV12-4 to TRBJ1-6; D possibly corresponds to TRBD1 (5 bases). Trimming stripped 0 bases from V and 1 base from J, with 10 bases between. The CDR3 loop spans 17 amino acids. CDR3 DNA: TGTGCCAGCAGTTTAGCGCAGGGAGGGTCCTATAATTCACCCCTCCACTTT. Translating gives CASSLAQGGSYNSPLHF.

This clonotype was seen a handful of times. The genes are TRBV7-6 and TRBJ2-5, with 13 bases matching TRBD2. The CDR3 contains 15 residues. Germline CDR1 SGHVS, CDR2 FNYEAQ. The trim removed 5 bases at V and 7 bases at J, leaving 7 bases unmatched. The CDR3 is CASSQTSGGVGTQYF. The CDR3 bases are TGTGCCAGCAGCCAAACTAGCGGGGGGGTCGGGACCCAGTACTTC. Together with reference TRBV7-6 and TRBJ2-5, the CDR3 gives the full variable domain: GAGVSQSPRYKVTKRGQDVALRCDPISGHVSLYWYRQALGQGPEFLTYFNYEAQQDKSGLPNDRFSAERPEGSISTLTIQRTEQRDSAMYRCASSQTSGGVGTQYFGPGTRLLVL.

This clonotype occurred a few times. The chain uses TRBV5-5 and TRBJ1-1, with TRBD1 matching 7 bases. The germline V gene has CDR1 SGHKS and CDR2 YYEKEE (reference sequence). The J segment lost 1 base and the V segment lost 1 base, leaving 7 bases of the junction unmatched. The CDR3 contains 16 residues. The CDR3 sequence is CASSLSRGDWNTEAFF. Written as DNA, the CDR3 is TGTGCCAGCAGCTTGTCCAGGGGGGATTGGAACACTGAAGCTTTCTTT.

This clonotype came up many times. In DNA, the CDR3 is TGCGCCAGCAGCCAAGACAGGAGCCTTGGCTACACCTTC. As protein: CASSQDRSLGYTF. This chain uses TRBV4-3 with TRBJ1-2; D not resolved. V was pared by 0 bases and J by 7 bases, with 9 bases between. CDR1 and CDR2 (germline): LGHNA, YSLEER. The CDR3 consists of 13 residues.

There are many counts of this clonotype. This CDR3 reads CSAQRDVTNTEAFF. The CDR3 DNA sequence: TGCAGTGCTCAGCGGGACGTAACGAACACTGAAGCTTTCTTT. The chain joins TRBV20-1 to TRBJ1-1; possible D gene TRBD1, 5 bases. Trimming took off 5 bases at V and 1 base at J, with 14 bases between the two ends. Germline CDR1 is DFQATT and CDR2 is SNEGSKA (reference sequence). CDR3 length: 14 amino acids.

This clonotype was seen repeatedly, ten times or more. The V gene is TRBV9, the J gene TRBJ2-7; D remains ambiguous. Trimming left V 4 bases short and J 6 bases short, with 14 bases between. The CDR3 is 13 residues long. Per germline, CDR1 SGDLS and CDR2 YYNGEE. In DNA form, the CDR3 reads TGTGCCAGCAGCACTCGCCTAGACCGCGAGCAGTACTTC. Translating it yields CASSTRLDREQYF.

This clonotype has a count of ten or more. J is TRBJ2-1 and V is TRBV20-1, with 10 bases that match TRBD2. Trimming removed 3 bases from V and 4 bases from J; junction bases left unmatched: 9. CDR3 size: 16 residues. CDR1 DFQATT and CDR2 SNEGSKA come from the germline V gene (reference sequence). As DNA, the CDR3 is TGCAGTGCTAGTCCGGGGACTAGCGCATATTACAATGAGCAGTTCTTC. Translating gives CSASPGTSAYYNEQFF.

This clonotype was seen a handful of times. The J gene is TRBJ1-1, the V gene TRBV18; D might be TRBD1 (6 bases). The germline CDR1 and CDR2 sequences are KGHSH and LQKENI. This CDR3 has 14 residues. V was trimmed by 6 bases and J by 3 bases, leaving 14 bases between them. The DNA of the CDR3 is TGTGCCAGCTCCCCAGACAGGACGTACACTGAAGCTTTCTTT. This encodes CASSPDRTYTEAFF.

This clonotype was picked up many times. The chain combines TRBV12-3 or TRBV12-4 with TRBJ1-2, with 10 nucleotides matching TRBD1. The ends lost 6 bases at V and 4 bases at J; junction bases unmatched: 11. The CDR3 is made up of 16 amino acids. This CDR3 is CASSRLRTGGIYGYTF. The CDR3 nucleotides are TGTGCCAGCAGCCGTCTCAGGACAGGGGGGATCTATGGCTACACCTTC.

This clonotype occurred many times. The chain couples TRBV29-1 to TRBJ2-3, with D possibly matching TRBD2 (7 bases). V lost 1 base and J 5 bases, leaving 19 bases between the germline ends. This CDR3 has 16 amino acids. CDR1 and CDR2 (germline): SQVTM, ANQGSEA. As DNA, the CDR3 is TGCAGCGTTGAAGCCCCCGTGGGGGGGCGCATAGATACGCAGTATTTT. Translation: CSVEAPVGGRIDTQYF.

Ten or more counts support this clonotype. CDR3 sequence (DNA): TGTGCCAGCAGTTTGTTTGCTAGCGGTTACAATGAGCAGTTCTTC. Translating gives CASSLFASGYNEQFF. The chain links TRBV28 to TRBJ2-1; 7 bases line up with TRBD2. CDR3 length: 15 amino acids. V dropped 3 bases and J dropped 4; count of bases not matched to a gene: 6. From germline, CDR1 is MDHEN and CDR2 SYDVKM.

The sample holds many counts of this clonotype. The CDR3 loop reads CASSDDGRLNTEAFF. DNA of the CDR3: TGTGCCAGCAGCGACGACGGACGGTTGAACACTGAAGCTTTCTTT. The chain couples TRBV9 to TRBJ1-1; D not certain. The germline V and J ends were trimmed by 3 bases and 0 bases, with 12 bases remaining between them. Germline CDR1 is SGDLS and CDR2 is YYNGEE. CDR3 length: 15 residues. Drawing the rest from reference TRBV9 and TRBJ1-1, the complete variable domain is DSGVTQTPKHLITATGQRVTLRCSPRSGDLSVYWYQQSLDQGLQFLIQYYNGEERAKGNILERFSAQQFPDLHSELNLSSLELGDSALYFCASSDDGRLNTEAFFGQGTRLTVV.

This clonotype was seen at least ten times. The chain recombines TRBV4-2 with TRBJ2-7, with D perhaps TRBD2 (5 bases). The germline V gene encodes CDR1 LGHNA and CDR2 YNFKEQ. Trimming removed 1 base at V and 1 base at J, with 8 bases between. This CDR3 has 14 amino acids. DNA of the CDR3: TGTGCCAGCAGCCAAGGGCGGGCGTCCTACGAGCAGTACTTC. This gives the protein CASSQGRASYEQYF.

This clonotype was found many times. The chain's CDR3 is CASSSRQGWFF. CDR3 coding DNA: TGCGCCAGCAGCTCGAGACAGGGTTGGTTCTTC. The genes are TRBV5-1 and TRBJ2-1, with 7 bases matching TRBD1. Germline assignment: CDR1 SGHRS and CDR2 YFSETQ. The CDR3 loop spans 11 amino acids. Germline trimming cut 3 bases from V and 15 bases from J; bases unmatched to any gene: 6.

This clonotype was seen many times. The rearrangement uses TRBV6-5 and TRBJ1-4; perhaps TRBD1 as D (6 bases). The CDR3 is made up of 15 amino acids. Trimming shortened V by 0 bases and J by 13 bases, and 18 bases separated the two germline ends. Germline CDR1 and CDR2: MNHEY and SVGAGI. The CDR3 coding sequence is TGTGCCAGCAGTTACTCAAAACAGGGTTGGGGGAGACTGTTTTTT. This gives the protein CASSYSKQGWGRLFF.

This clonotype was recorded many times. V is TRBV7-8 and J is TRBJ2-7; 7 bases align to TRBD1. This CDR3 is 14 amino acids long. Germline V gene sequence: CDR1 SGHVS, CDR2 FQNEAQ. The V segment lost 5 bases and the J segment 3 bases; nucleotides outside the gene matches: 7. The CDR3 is CASSPEGGHYEQYF. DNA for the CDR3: TGTGCCAGCAGCCCAGAAGGGGGCCACTACGAGCAGTACTTC. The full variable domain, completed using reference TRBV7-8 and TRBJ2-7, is GAGVSQSPRYKVAKRGQDVALRCDPISGHVSLFWYQQALGQGPEFLTYFQNEAQLDKSGLPSDRFFAERPEGSVSTLKIQRTQQEDSAVYLCASSPEGGHYEQYFGPGTRLTVT.